Below are 28 T cell receptor beta chains sequenced from a single sample in a study of technical replicates of blood from a handful of donors. The table came from immunoSEQ multiplex PCR; TCRdb's copy has only in-frame clones and leaves some out. Altogether roughly 50,000 clones are present, 90% to 95% being singletons, with the ten largest covering 4.2%. The sequencing sample was made of PBMCs. The receptors were gathered from a human donor in good health. Some clones in this sample may be carry-over from other donors' samples.

CDR3 nucleotide sequence: TGTGCCAGCAGCCTAAGACAGGGAAGCACAGATACGCAGTATTTT. As protein: CASSLRQGSTDTQYF. The chain recombines TRBV7-9 with TRBJ2-3; 7 bases line up with TRBD1. Germline CDR1 and CDR2: SEHNR and FQNEAQ (reference sequence). Germline trimming cut 5 bases from V and 0 bases from J; bases unmatched to any gene: 5. The CDR3 is 15 residues long.

The chain combines TRBV5-1 with TRBJ1-1; a possible D gene is TRBD1 (5 bases). Germline lookup yields CDR1 SGHRS and CDR2 YFSETQ. The CDR3 consists of 13 residues. Trimming shortened V by 4 bases and J by 8 bases, and 15 bases separated the two germline ends. CDR3 sequence: CASSTKGPAEAFF. The CDR3 DNA follows: TGCGCCAGCAGCACAAAGGGGCCCGCCGAAGCTTTCTTT.

The J gene is TRBJ2-3, the V gene TRBV5-4, with 13 positions matching TRBD2. The V and J ends lost 4 bases and 2 bases, in that order; junction bases with no gene match: 4. From germline, CDR1 is SGHNT and CDR2 YYREEE (reference sequence). The CDR3 contains 16 residues. The CDR3 reads CASSRTSGGDTDTQYF. CDR3 nucleotide sequence: TGTGCCAGCAGCCGAACTAGCGGGGGGGACACAGATACGCAGTATTTT. Full variable domain (remainder filled in from reference TRBV5-4 and TRBJ2-3): ETGVTQSPTHLIKTRGQQVTLRCSSQSGHNTVSWYQQALGQGPQFIFQYYREEENGRGNFPPRFSGLQFPNYSSELNVNALELDDSALYLCASSRTSGGDTDTQYFGPGTRLTVL.

Remarks on this clone: Other DNA sequences in the same sample also yield this CDR3. The rearrangement links TRBV6-5 to TRBJ2-7; no firm D call. The CDR3 is made up of 14 amino acids. The V end was cut by 0 bases, the J end by 0 bases, with 6 bases between. Germline loops: CDR1 MNHEY, CDR2 SVGAGI. The CDR3 reads CASSYSRGSYEQYF. The CDR3 DNA sequence: TGTGCCAGCAGTTACTCCCGAGGCTCCTACGAGCAGTACTTC.

This chain's CDR3 is CASRQENTEAFF. CDR3 DNA: TGCGCCAGCCGACAGGAGAACACTGAAGCTTTCTTT. The chain uses TRBV5-1 and TRBJ1-1; possibly TRBD1 for D (6 bases). The CDR3 has 12 amino acids. Germline V gene data show CDR1 as SGHRS and CDR2 as YFSETQ. The V gene lost 7 bases and the J gene lost 1 base, with 8 bases spanning the gap.

The chain couples TRBV19 to TRBJ1-1; TRBD1 aligns across 10 bases. Germline V CDR1 and CDR2: LNHDA, SQIVND (reference sequence). Trimming took 8 bases from V and 1 from J; bases not matched to a gene: 7. The CDR3 is 15 residues long. As DNA, the CDR3 is TGTGCCAGTTATAAGACAGGGGGCGCGAACACTGAAGCTTTCTTT. It encodes CASYKTGGANTEAFF.

This clone was observed once. The CDR3 sequence: CASSPPWTDQETQYF. CDR3 nucleotide sequence: TGTGCCAGCAGCCCCCCCTGGACAGACCAAGAGACCCAGTACTTC. The chain couples TRBV7-9 to TRBJ2-5, with D perhaps TRBD1 (6 bases). This CDR3 has 15 residues. Trimming shortened V by 5 bases and J by 0 bases, and 13 bases separated the two germline ends. Germline V CDR1 and CDR2: SEHNR, FQNEAQ (reference sequence).

This chain links TRBV5-1 with TRBJ2-1; 11 nucleotides agree with TRBD1. The CDR3 extends over 15 amino acids. Germline-derived CDR1 and CDR2 are SGHRS and YFSETQ. V shed 4 bases and J 8 bases; nucleotides not matched to a gene: 8. CDR3 in amino acids: CASSAGQGGIDEQFF. The CDR3 DNA reads TGCGCCAGCAGCGCGGGACAGGGGGGGATCGATGAGCAGTTCTTC.

On this clone: At one end the junction does not follow the germline gene, possibly because of a read error. The J gene is TRBJ1-3, the V gene TRBV30; weak D call: TRBD1 (6 bases). The CDR3 covers 13 residues. Germline CDR1 is GTSNPN and CDR2 is SVGIG (reference sequence). The CDR3 loop reads CAGRVAGVNTIYF. DNA of the CDR3: TGTGCCGGGAGGGTGGCAGGGGTAAACACCATATATTTT.

The chain combines TRBV7-9 with TRBJ2-3; D may be TRBD2 (7 bases). Germline lookup yields CDR1 SEHNR and CDR2 FQNEAQ (reference sequence). This CDR3 region has 16 residues. The V end was cut by 1 base, the J end by 3 bases, with 14 bases between. CDR3: CASSLGGGKPTDTQYF. The CDR3, as DNA: TGTGCCAGCAGCTTAGGCGGGGGCAAACCGACAGATACGCAGTATTTT.

The chain combines TRBV7-9 with TRBJ2-3; possible D gene TRBD1, 7 bases. Germline CDR1 SEHNR, CDR2 FQNEAQ (reference sequence). This CDR3 has 18 residues. V lost 5 bases to trimming and J lost 3 bases, with 24 bases between them. The CDR3, as DNA: TGTGCCAGCAGCCCACCCCCGCGGGCAGGGGGGAGGACAGATACGCAGTATTTT. Translating it yields CASSPPPRAGGRTDTQYF.

The J gene is TRBJ1-1, the V gene TRBV4-2; 9 bases map to TRBD1. Germline CDR1 and CDR2: LGHNA and YNFKEQ. There are 16 residues in the CDR3. Trimming at V came to 1 base and at J to 1 base, leaving 4 bases not matched to a gene. CDR3 amino acids: CASSQGTTGGNTEAFF. DNA for the CDR3: TGTGCCAGCAGCCAAGGTACGACAGGGGGGAACACTGAAGCTTTCTTT.

This chain joins TRBV11-2 and TRBJ2-5; D is possibly TRBD2 (5 bases). The CDR3 has 13 residues. Trimming took 6 bases from V and 3 from J, leaving 11 bases between them. Germline V lookup: CDR1 SGHAT, CDR2 FQNNGV. Here the CDR3 reads CASSKERKETQYF. CDR3 DNA sequence: TGTGCCAGCAGTAAAGAGCGGAAAGAGACCCAGTACTTC.

The J gene is TRBJ2-1, the V gene TRBV4-1, with D possibly TRBD2 on 5 matching bases. CDR3 length equals 15 residues. V gave up 0 bases and J gave up 11 bases, with 17 bases separating them. Germline values: CDR1 MGHRA, CDR2 YSYEKL. The CDR3 loop reads CASSQDEVWELKQFF. The CDR3 DNA sequence: TGCGCCAGCAGCCAAGATGAGGTTTGGGAGTTAAAGCAGTTCTTC.

The genes are TRBV13 and TRBJ2-3, with D possibly matching TRBD2 (5 bases). V lost 4 bases to trimming and J lost 0 bases, with 17 bases between them. CDR3 length equals 17 residues. Germline assignment: CDR1 PRHDT and CDR2 FYEKMQ (reference sequence). CDR3 amino acids: CASSSTHRLLSTDTQYF. The DNA for the CDR3 is TGTGCCAGCAGCTCCACACACCGACTACTTAGCACAGATACGCAGTATTTT.

J is TRBJ2-7 and V is TRBV5-1; TRBD2 matches 13 bases. With 1 base clipped from V and 0 bases from J, the junction kept 1 base outside the gene matches. Germline V CDR1 and CDR2: SGHRS, YFSETQ. The CDR3 extends over 16 amino acids. CDR3 nucleotide sequence: TGCGCCAGCAGCTTGTGGACTAGCGGGAGCTCCTACGAGCAGTACTTC. Translated, it gives CASSLWTSGSSYEQYF.

The gene calls are TRBV1 and TRBJ2-3; TRBD2, the table's D call, was not compared with the DNA. TRBV1 is deemed a pseudogene. The CDR3 loop spans 22 amino acids. CDR3 amino acids: CTSSQAEQGLVARESVTDTQYF. The CDR3, as DNA: TGCACCAGCAGCCAGGCGGAGCAGGGACTAGTAGCGAGAGAGAGTGTCACAGATACGCAGTATTTT.

V usage is TRBV7-2 and J usage is TRBJ2-2, with D tentatively TRBD1 (5 bases). Per the germline V gene, CDR1 is SGHTA and CDR2 is FQGNSA. The CDR3 runs to 16 residues. Trimming shortened V by 1 base and J by 0 bases, and 9 bases separated the two germline ends. Written as DNA, the CDR3 is TGTGCCAGCAGCTTAGGTCGGACAACGAACACCGGGGAGCTGTTTTTT. It translates to CASSLGRTTNTGELFF.

The gene calls are TRBV29-1 and TRBJ2-5; 9 bases fit TRBD1. Germline V gene sequence: CDR1 SQVTM, CDR2 ANQGSEA. Unmatched junction bases numbered 15, after V lost 6 bases and J lost 4 bases. This CDR3 is built from 16 residues. The CDR3 is CSVVRDRALLRETQYF. The CDR3 nucleotides read TGCAGCGTCGTACGGGACAGGGCGTTACTTAGAGAGACCCAGTACTTC.

This clone is a singleton in its sample. The genes are TRBV7-9 and TRBJ1-1; possible D gene TRBD1, 5 bases. The V and J ends lost 5 bases and 3 bases respectively, with 13 bases between them. The CDR3 has 14 amino acids. The germline CDR1 and CDR2 sequences are SEHNR and FQNEAQ (reference sequence). Here the CDR3 DNA reads TGTGCCAGCAGCGGTCAGGGAATGGACACTGAAGCTTTCTTT. It codes for CASSGQGMDTEAFF.

In nucleotides, the CDR3 is TGTGCCAGCAGCTTGTTGGGACTAGCGGGAGGGGTAGAGACCCAGTACTTC. Protein product: CASSLLGLAGGVETQYF. This chain joins TRBV13 and TRBJ2-5, with TRBD2 matching 16 bases. Germline values: CDR1 PRHDT, CDR2 FYEKMQ (reference sequence). V trimming: 3 bases; J trimming: 4 bases; junction bases outside the gene matches: 5. The CDR3 covers 17 residues.

The CDR3 spells CASSLDRVAGSTDTQYF. In nucleotides, the CDR3 is TGTGCCAGCAGCTTAGATCGGGTAGCGGGATCCACAGATACGCAGTATTTT. The chain carries TRBV7-9 and TRBJ2-3; 8 bases agree with TRBD2. The J segment lost 2 bases and the V segment lost 1 base, leaving 8 bases of the junction unmatched. Germline lookup yields CDR1 SEHNR and CDR2 FQNEAQ (reference sequence). This CDR3 contains 17 residues.

The chain carries TRBV7-3 and TRBJ2-5, with TRBD2 as a possible D gene (6 bases). The CDR3 runs to 15 residues. Germline-derived CDR1 and CDR2 are SGHTA and FQGTGA. Trimming left V 1 base short and J 0 bases short, with 9 bases between. The CDR3 DNA is TGTGCCAGCAGCTTAAGCGGGGCTAACCAAGAGACCCAGTACTTC. It encodes CASSLSGANQETQYF. The full variable domain, its missing parts supplied by reference TRBV7-3 and TRBJ2-5, is GAGVSQTPSNKVTEKGKYVELRCDPISGHTALYWYRQSLGQGPEFLIYFQGTGAADDSGLPNDRFFAVRPEGSVSTLKIQRTERGDSAVYLCASSLSGANQETQYFGPGTRLLVL.

The genes are TRBV7-9 and TRBJ2-5; perhaps TRBD1 as D (6 bases). Trimming removed 3 bases at V and 2 bases at J, with 10 bases between. The CDR3 contains 14 residues. CDR1 is SEHNR, CDR2 FQNEAQ, per germline (reference sequence). For the CDR3, the DNA is TGTGCCAGCAGCTTCCGGGACAATCAAGAGACCCAGTACTTC. Amino acids: CASSFRDNQETQYF.

The V and J genes are TRBV18 and TRBJ1-2; TRBD1 aligns across 8 bases. The CDR3 sequence is 15 residues long. Germline V gene data show CDR1 as KGHSH and CDR2 as LQKENI. The V and J ends lost 4 bases and 3 bases, in that order; junction bases with no gene match: 7. CDR3 sequence: CASSLDQGADYGYTF. DNA of the CDR3: TGTGCCAGCTCACTGGACCAGGGGGCGGACTATGGCTACACCTTC.

CDR3 coding DNA: TGTGCCAGCAGCGTAGGACAGGGGCCGTCAACAACTGAAGCTTTCTTT. This gives the protein CASSVGQGPSTTEAFF. V and J are TRBV9 and TRBJ1-1; 8 bases line up with TRBD1. Germline assignment: CDR1 SGDLS and CDR2 YYNGEE. This CDR3 spans 16 amino acids. V shed 0 bases and J 5 bases; nucleotides not matched to a gene: 9.

This chain uses TRBV5-4 with TRBJ2-7; D uncertain. There are 14 residues in the CDR3. Trimming pared 4 bases from V and 5 bases from J, leaving 16 bases between. The germline V gene encodes CDR1 SGHNT and CDR2 YYREEE (reference sequence). CDR3 in DNA: TGTGCCAGCAGCCTTGACACACTTAGGAACGAGCAGTACTTC. Encoded protein: CASSLDTLRNEQYF.

The rearrangement uses TRBV7-9 and TRBJ2-7; 10 bases align to TRBD2. This CDR3 is 16 amino acids long. V lost 5 bases, J lost 5 bases, and 12 bases stayed unmatched. From germline, CDR1 is SEHNR and CDR2 FQNEAQ (reference sequence). Written as DNA, the CDR3 is TGTGCCAGCAGCCAATTTAGCGGGAGGTCCGGGGACGAGCAGTACTTC. Translating it yields CASSQFSGRSGDEQYF.